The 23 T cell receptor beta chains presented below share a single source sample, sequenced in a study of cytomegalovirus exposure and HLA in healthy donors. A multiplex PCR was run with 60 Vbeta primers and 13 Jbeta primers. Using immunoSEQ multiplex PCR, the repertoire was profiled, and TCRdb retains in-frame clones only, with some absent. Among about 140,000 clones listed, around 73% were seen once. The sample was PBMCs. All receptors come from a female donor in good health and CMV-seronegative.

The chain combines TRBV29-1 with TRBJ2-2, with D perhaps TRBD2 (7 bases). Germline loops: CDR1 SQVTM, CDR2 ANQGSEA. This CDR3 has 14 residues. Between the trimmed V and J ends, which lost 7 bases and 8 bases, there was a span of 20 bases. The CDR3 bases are TGCAGCGCTCAGACGGGGGGCCTGGCGGGGGAGCTGTTTTTT. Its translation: CSAQTGGLAGELFF.

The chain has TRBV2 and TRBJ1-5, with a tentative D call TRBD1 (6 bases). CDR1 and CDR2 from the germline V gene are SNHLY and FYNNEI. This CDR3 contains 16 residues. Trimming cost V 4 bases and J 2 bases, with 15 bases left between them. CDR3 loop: CASSVPGQPGNQPQHF. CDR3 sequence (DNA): TGTGCCAGCAGTGTCCCCGGACAGCCAGGCAATCAGCCCCAGCATTTT.

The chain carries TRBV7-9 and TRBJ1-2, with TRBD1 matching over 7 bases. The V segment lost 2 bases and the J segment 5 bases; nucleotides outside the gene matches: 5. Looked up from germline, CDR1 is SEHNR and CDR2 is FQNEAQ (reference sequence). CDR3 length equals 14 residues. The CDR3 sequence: CASSLLSGGYGYTF. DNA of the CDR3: TGTGCCAGCAGCTTACTTTCAGGGGGATATGGCTACACCTTC.

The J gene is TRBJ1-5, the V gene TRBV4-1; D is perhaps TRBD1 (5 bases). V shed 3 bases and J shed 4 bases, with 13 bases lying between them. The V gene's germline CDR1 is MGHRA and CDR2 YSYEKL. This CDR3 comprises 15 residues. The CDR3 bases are TGCGCCAGCAGCCACCCCGACAGTGCGAATCAGCCCCAGCATTTT. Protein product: CASSHPDSANQPQHF.

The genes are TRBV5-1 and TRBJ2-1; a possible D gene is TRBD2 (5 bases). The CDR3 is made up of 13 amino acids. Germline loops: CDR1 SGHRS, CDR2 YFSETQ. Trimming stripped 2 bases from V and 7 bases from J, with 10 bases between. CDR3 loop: CASSFGEGNEQFF. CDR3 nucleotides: TGCGCCAGCAGCTTCGGGGAAGGTAATGAGCAGTTCTTC.

For the CDR3, the DNA is TGTGCCAGCAGTTACCATCGCGGGACAGGACTTAAGACGCAGTATTTT. Protein sequence: CASSYHRGTGLKTQYF. The chain has TRBV6-6 and TRBJ2-3, with 8 bases that match TRBD1. After removal of 2 bases from V and 9 bases from J, the junction contained 13 bases not matched to a gene. Germline V CDR1 and CDR2: MNHNY, SVGAGI (reference sequence). This CDR3 region has 16 residues.

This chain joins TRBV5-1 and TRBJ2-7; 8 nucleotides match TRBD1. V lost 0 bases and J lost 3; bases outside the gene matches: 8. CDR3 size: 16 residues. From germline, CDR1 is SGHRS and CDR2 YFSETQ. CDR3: CASSLVGAGGFYEQYF. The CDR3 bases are TGCGCCAGCAGCTTGGTGGGTGCAGGGGGCTTCTACGAGCAGTACTTC.

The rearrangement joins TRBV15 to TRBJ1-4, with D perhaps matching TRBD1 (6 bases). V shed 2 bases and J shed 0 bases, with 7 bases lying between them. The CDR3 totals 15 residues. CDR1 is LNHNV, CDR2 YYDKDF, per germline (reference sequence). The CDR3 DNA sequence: TGTGCCACCAGCAGAAGGACAGCAACTAATGAAAAACTGTTTTTT. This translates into CATSRRTATNEKLFF.

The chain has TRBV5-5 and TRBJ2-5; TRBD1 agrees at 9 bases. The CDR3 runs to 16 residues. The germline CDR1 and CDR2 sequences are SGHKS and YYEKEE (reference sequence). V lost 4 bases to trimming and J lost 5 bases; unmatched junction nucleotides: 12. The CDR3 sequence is CASSAGQGVVSETQYF. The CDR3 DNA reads TGTGCCAGCAGCGCGGGACAGGGTGTCGTTAGCGAGACCCAGTACTTC.

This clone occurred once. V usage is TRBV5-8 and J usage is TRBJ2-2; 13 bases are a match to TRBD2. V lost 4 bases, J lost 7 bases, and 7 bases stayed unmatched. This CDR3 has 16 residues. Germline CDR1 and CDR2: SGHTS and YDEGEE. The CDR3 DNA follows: TGTGCCAGCAGCCCCTGGACTAGCGGGAGCGGCGGGGAGCTGTTTTTT. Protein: CASSPWTSGSGGELFF.

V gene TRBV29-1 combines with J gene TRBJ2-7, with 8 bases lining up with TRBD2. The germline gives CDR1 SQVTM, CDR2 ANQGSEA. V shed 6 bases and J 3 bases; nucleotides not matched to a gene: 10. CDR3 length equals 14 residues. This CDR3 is CSVKNSGTNYEQYF. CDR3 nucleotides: TGCAGCGTAAAAAATAGCGGGACCAACTACGAGCAGTACTTC.

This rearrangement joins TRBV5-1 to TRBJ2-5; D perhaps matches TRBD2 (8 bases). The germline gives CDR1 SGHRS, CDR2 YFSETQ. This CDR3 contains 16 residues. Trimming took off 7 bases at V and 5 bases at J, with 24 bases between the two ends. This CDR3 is CASHGGDSKMSETQYF. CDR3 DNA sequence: TGCGCCAGCCACGGGGGGGACAGTAAAATGAGCGAGACCCAGTACTTC.

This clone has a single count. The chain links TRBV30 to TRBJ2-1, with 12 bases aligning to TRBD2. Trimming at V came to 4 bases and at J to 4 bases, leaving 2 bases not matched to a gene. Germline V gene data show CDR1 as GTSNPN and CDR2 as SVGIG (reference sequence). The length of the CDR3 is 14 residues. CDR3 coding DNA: TGTGCCTGGAATCTAGCGGGAGGGTACAATGAGCAGTTCTTC. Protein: CAWNLAGGYNEQFF.

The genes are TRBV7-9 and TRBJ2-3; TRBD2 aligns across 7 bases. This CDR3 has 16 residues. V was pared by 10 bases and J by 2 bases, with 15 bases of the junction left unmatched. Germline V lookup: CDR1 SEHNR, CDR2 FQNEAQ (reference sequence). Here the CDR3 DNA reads TGTGCCATTCGTTGGGGGGGGACCATCGCCACAGATACGCAGTATTTT. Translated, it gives CAIRWGGTIATDTQYF.

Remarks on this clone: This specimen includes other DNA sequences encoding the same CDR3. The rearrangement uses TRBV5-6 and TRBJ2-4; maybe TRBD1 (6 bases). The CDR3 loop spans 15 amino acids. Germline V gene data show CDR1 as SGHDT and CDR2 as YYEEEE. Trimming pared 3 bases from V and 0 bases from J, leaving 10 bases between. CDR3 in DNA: TGTGCCAGCAGCTCGGACAGAAGAGCCAAAAACATTCAGTACTTC. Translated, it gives CASSSDRRAKNIQYF.

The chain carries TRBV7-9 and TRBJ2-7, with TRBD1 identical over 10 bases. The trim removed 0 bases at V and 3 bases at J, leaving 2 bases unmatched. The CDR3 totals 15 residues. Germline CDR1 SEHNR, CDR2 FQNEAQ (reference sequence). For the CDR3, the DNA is TGTGCCAGCAGCTTAGCGCGGACAGGGGGCTACGAGCAGTACTTC. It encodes CASSLARTGGYEQYF.

The DNA for the CDR3 is TGTGCCAGCAGTTTAGACGACAGGGGAACGTATGGCTACACCTTC. It specifies CASSLDDRGTYGYTF. The rearrangement links TRBV27 to TRBJ1-2; 8 bases map to TRBD1. The germline V gene encodes CDR1 MNHEY and CDR2 SMNVEV (reference sequence). V shed 2 bases, J shed 5 bases, and the junction held 7 bases outside the gene matches. The CDR3 runs to 15 residues.

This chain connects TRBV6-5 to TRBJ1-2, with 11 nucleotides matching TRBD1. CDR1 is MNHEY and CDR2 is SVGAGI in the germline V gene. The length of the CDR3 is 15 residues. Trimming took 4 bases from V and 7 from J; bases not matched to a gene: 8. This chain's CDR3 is CASSFAGTGGIGYTF. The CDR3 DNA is TGTGCCAGCAGTTTCGCCGGGACAGGGGGTATTGGCTACACCTTC.

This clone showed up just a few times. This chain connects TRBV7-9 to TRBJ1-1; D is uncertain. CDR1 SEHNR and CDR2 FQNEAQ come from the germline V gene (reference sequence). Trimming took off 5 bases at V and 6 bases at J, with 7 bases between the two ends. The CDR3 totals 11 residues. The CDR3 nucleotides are TGTGCCAGCAGCCCGGCGGCTGAAGCTTTCTTT. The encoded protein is CASSPAAEAFF.

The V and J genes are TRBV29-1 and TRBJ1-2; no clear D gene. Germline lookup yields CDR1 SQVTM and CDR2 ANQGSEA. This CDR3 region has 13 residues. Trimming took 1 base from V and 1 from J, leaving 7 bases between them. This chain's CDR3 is CSVEGGFNYGYTF. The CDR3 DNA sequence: TGCAGCGTTGAAGGCGGGTTTAACTATGGCTACACCTTC.

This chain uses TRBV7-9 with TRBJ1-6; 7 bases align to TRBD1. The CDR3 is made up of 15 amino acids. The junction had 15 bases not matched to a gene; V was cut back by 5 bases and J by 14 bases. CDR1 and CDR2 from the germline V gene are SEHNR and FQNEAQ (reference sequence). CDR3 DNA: TGTGCCAGCAGCAGGGAGAGCCCGGTAACAGGGGCCCTCCACTTT. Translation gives CASSRESPVTGALHF.

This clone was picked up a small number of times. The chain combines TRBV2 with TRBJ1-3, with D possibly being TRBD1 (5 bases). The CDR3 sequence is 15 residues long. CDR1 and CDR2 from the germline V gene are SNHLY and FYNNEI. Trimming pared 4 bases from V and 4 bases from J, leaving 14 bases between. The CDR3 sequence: CASSAWGAGGNTIYF. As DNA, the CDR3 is TGTGCCAGCAGTGCATGGGGCGCGGGAGGAAACACCATATATTTT.

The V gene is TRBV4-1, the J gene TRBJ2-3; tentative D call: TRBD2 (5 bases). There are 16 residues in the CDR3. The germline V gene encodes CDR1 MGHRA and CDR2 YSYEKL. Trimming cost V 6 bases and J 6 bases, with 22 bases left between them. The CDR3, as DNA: TGCGCCAGCAGTCAATACAGCGGCCCCCCCGGCGATACGCAGTATTTT. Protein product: CASSQYSGPPGDTQYF.